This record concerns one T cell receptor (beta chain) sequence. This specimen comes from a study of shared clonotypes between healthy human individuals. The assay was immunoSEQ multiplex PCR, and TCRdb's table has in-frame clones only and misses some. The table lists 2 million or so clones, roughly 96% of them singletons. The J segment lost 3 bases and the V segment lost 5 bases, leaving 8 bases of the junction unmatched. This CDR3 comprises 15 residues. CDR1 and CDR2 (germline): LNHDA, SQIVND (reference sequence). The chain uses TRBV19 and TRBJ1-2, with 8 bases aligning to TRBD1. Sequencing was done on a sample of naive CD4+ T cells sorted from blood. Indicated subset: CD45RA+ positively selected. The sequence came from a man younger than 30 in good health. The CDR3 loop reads CASSLRIQGDYGYTF. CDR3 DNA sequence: TGTGCCAGTAGTCTCAGGATACAGGGGGACTATGGCTACACCTTC.